Listed below are T cell receptor beta chains from one sample, sequenced in a study of blood T cell repertoires in COVID-19. The table came from immunoSEQ multiplex PCR; TCRdb's copy has only in-frame clones and leaves some out. The sample holds approximately 200,000 clones; roughly 85% are singletons and the top ten take about 19%. Sequenced: PBMCs or T cells enriched from blood (not recorded which). The receptors come from a man between 35 and 55 years old who had recovered from COVID-19. Each CDR3 is given with its conserved first and last residue. Fields, in order: D gene, J gene, CDR3 length, clone size, V gene, CDR3 protein, CDR3 DNA. The D gene is left open where the match is weak. Rows may omit the clone size; those that give it use once, few, many or a size class.

TRBD1 | TRBJ2-7 | 16 | few | TRBV14 | CASSSQTGRSSYEQYF | TGTGCCAGCAGCTCACAGACAGGGCGAAGCTCCTACGAGCAGTACTTC
. | TRBJ2-6 | 16 | once | TRBV19 | CASSTLGGAGANVLTF | TGTGCCAGTAGTACACTAGGGGGGGCCGGGGCCAACGTCCTGACTTTC
TRBD2 | TRBJ2-3 | 16 | . | TRBV5-4 | CASSLGGAGSPDTQYF | TGTGCCAGCAGCTTGGGGGGAGCGGGGTCGCCAGATACGCAGTATTTT
. | TRBJ2-2 | 13 | . | TRBV27 | CASSFFDTGELFF | TGTGCCAGCAGTTTCTTTGACACCGGGGAGCTGTTTTTT
TRBD2 | TRBJ2-7 | 14 | . | TRBV10-3 | CAIMSPGGDYEQYF | TGTGCCATCATGTCCCCGGGGGGGGACTACGAGCAGTACTTC
TRBD1 | TRBJ1-2 | 16 | . | TRBV9 | CASSEPRDRANYGYTF | TGTGCCAGCAGCGAGCCGCGGGACAGGGCTAACTATGGCTACACCTTC
. | TRBJ1-5 | 15 | . | TRBV19 | CASTLGTAGNQPQHF | TGTGCCAGTACCCTTGGCACAGCAGGCAATCAGCCCCAGCATTTT
TRBD1 | TRBJ1-6 | 14 | . | TRBV5-1 | CASSWGQGDSPLHF | TGCGCCAGCAGCTGGGGACAGGGGGATTCACCCCTCCACTTT
TRBD1 | TRBJ2-7 | 14 | . | TRBV11-2 | CASRGTGPRDEQYF | TGTGCCAGCAGGGGGACAGGGCCGAGGGACGAGCAGTACTTC
. | TRBJ1-5 | 15 | . | TRBV5-5 | CASSLATGENQPQHF | TGTGCCAGCAGCTTGGCGACAGGAGAGAATCAGCCCCAGCATTTT
TRBD1 | TRBJ2-7 | 15 | . | TRBV14 | CASSPRTGAYYEQYF | TGTGCCAGCAGCCCACGGACAGGAGCTTACTACGAGCAGTACTTC
TRBD2 | TRBJ2-3 | 15 | . | TRBV14 | CASSPTSGRADTQYF | TGTGCCAGCAGCCCGACTAGCGGGAGAGCAGATACGCAGTATTTT
. | TRBJ2-7 | 13 | . | TRBV6-1 | CASSEHGDYEQYF | TGTGCCAGCAGTGAACACGGGGACTACGAGCAGTACTTC
. | TRBJ1-1 | 12 | . | TRBV4-2 | CASSQGASEAFF | TGTGCCAGCAGCCAAGGGGCATCAGAAGCTTTCTTT
TRBD1 | TRBJ1-6 | 14 | . | TRBV7-3 | CASSRTGVNSPLHF | TGTGCCAGCAGCAGGACAGGGGTAAATTCACCCCTCCACTTT
. | TRBJ1-1 | 16 | . | TRBV25-1 | CASTSRDTPMNTEAFF | TGTGCCAGCACTTCCAGGGACACCCCCATGAACACTGAAGCTTTCTTT
. | TRBJ2-6 | 16 | . | TRBV7-9 | CASYSDRRSGANVLTF | TGTGCCAGCTACTCAGACAGGCGCTCTGGGGCCAACGTCCTGACTTTC
. | TRBJ2-7 | 15 | . | TRBV10-1 | CASSEERGNSYEQYF | TGCGCCAGCAGTGAGGAACGGGGGAACTCCTACGAGCAGTACTTC
. | TRBJ1-6 | 16 | . | TRBV7-8 | CASSRDDSRYNSPLHF | TGTGCCAGCAGCCGAGATGACAGCCGATACAATTCACCCCTCCACTTT
TRBD1 | TRBJ1-2 | 12 | . | TRBV7-8 | CASSTDRRGYTF | TGTGCCAGCAGCACGGACAGGAGGGGCTACACCTTC
. | TRBJ2-7 | 15 | . | TRBV3-1/TRBV3-2 | CASSQSETGHYEQYF | TGTGCCAGCAGCCAATCCGAAACAGGACACTACGAGCAGTACTTC
. | TRBJ1-1 | 11 | . | TRBV6-5 | CASREEPGAFF | TGTGCCAGCAGGGAGGAACCGGGAGCTTTCTTT
. | TRBJ1-2 | 16 | . | TRBV6-2/TRBV6-3 | CASSYSGLGGDYGYTF | TGTGCCAGCAGTTACAGCGGTCTCGGGGGAGACTATGGCTACACCTTC
. | TRBJ1-1 | 15 | . | TRBV7-9 | CASSLEGGLGTEAFF | TGTGCCAGCAGCTTAGAGGGGGGGCTGGGTACTGAAGCTTTCTTT
. | TRBJ2-7 | 16 | . | TRBV5-3 | CARSRRGGSTAYEQYF | TGTGCCAGAAGCCGGCGGGGTGGCAGTACCGCCTACGAGCAGTACTTC